Shown below are 21 T cell receptor beta chains from a single sample sequenced in a study of blood T cell repertoires in COVID-19. Here immunoSEQ multiplex PCR was the method, and the copy in TCRdb shows in-frame clones only, minus some. The sample records 60,000 or so clones, roughly four fifths being singletons. Sequenced material: peripheral blood. The receptors were sampled from a human donor in a cohort sampled during active COVID-19.

The chain recombines TRBV7-9 with TRBJ1-1; D is ambiguous. V gave up 2 bases and J gave up 4 bases, with 14 bases separating them. The V gene's germline CDR1 is SEHNR and CDR2 FQNEAQ (reference sequence). The CDR3 totals 15 residues. This CDR3 is CASSLSVGGGTEAFF. The DNA of the CDR3 is TGTGCCAGCAGCTTATCCGTCGGAGGAGGCACTGAAGCTTTCTTT.

The rearrangement joins TRBV10-3 to TRBJ1-2, with 11 bases fitting TRBD1. CDR3 size: 15 residues. Germline V gives CDR1 ENHRY, CDR2 SYGVKD. Losses at the gene ends were 3 bases for V and 4 bases for J; bases not matched to a gene: 4. The chain's CDR3 is CAISEGQGAGYGYTF. The CDR3 region has the DNA TGTGCCATCAGTGAAGGACAGGGGGCGGGCTATGGCTACACCTTC.

The CDR3 sequence is CASSSGQSYGYTF. The CDR3, as DNA: TGCGCCAGCAGCTCGGGACAGTCCTATGGCTACACCTTC. The chain employs TRBV5-1 and TRBJ1-2, with 7 bases identical to TRBD1. The length of the CDR3 is 13 residues. Looked up from germline, CDR1 is SGHRS and CDR2 is YFSETQ. J gave up 4 bases and V 3 bases, and 3 bases lay outside the gene matches.

V is TRBV3-1 (or the pseudogene TRBV3-2) and J is TRBJ2-5, with 10 bases fitting TRBD1. CDR1 LGHDT and CDR2 YNNKEL come from the germline V gene (reference sequence). This CDR3 region has 16 residues. V trimming: 4 bases; J trimming: 3 bases; junction bases outside the gene matches: 8. The CDR3 nucleotides are TGTGCCAGCAGCCGACCGACAGGGGGCGGGAAAGAGACCCAGTACTTC. This translates into CASSRPTGGGKETQYF.

This chain uses TRBV12-3 or TRBV12-4 with TRBJ1-5, with D perhaps TRBD1 (5 bases). Trimming took 8 bases from V and 7 from J, leaving 12 bases between them. The CDR3 consists of 12 residues. The CDR3 loop is CASGSGGQPQHF. DNA of the CDR3: TGTGCCAGCGGCTCGGGGGGGCAGCCCCAGCATTTT.

This clone was recorded a few times. The genes are TRBV7-9 and TRBJ2-2; 8 positions agree with TRBD2. Germline V gene sequence: CDR1 SEHNR, CDR2 FQNEAQ (reference sequence). There are 14 residues in the CDR3. Germline trimming cut 4 bases from V and 6 bases from J; bases unmatched to any gene: 4. The CDR3 reads CASSSGLASGELFF. In DNA form, the CDR3 reads TGTGCCAGCAGCTCTGGACTAGCCTCCGGGGAGCTGTTTTTT.

The chain recombines TRBV6-1 with TRBJ2-5; 9 bases are shared with TRBD1. The germline gives CDR1 MNHNS, CDR2 SASEGT. The CDR3 length is 16 residues. With 2 bases clipped from V and 5 bases from J, the junction kept 9 bases outside the gene matches. The CDR3 bases are TGTGCCAGCAGTGAAAGGATTGGAGGGACAGGGGAGACCCAGTACTTC. Its translation is CASSERIGGTGETQYF.

The CDR3 DNA sequence: TGTGCCAGCAGCACGGGGGGCAGACTCCCCTACGAGCAGTACTTC. It yields the protein CASSTGGRLPYEQYF. The J gene is TRBJ2-7, the V gene TRBV7-2, with a tentative D call TRBD2 (7 bases). Trimming shortened V by 5 bases and J by 2 bases, and 16 bases separated the two germline ends. The CDR3 contains 15 residues. Germline CDR1 is SGHTA and CDR2 is FQGNSA.

This clone was detected a few times. The chain couples TRBV10-3 to TRBJ1-5; 10 bases are a match to TRBD1. This CDR3 is 16 amino acids long. The V and J ends lost 0 bases and 6 bases, in that order; junction bases with no gene match: 5. The germline CDR1 and CDR2 sequences are ENHRY and SYGVKD. Here the CDR3 reads CAISESWDRGTQPQHF. In nucleotides, the CDR3 is TGTGCCATCAGTGAGTCGTGGGACAGGGGTACTCAGCCCCAGCATTTT.

The chain employs TRBV5-4 and TRBJ2-1; 9 bases fit TRBD1. The CDR3 consists of 18 residues. V trimming: 4 bases; J trimming: 0 bases; junction bases outside the gene matches: 11. Germline CDR1 SGHNT, CDR2 YYREEE (reference sequence). The CDR3 DNA is TGTGCCAGCAGCGGAGACATGCCGGGACAGGGCTCCTACAATGAGCAGTTCTTC. Translated: CASSGDMPGQGSYNEQFF.

The chain employs TRBV6-1 and TRBJ2-3, with TRBD2 identical over 9 bases. The CDR3 loop spans 17 amino acids. V was pared by 4 bases and J by 4 bases, with 12 bases of the junction left unmatched. CDR1 and CDR2 from the germline V gene are MNHNS and SASEGT. The CDR3 coding sequence is TGTGCCAGCAGTGGAGTGGGCGGGGGGGCCCGCGCAGATACGCAGTATTTT. This codes for CASSGVGGGARADTQYF.

This clone was counted only a few times. This sequence joins TRBV10-1 and TRBJ1-2; 12 bases align to TRBD1. The CDR3 spans 17 residues. The V gene's germline CDR1 is WNHNN and CDR2 SYGVQD (reference sequence). V lost 6 bases to trimming and J lost 6 bases; unmatched junction nucleotides: 14. CDR3 nucleotide sequence: TGCGCCAGCAGCGCGTCGCCTCCGGGACAGGGGGCCAATGGCTACACCTTC. Protein: CASSASPPGQGANGYTF.

This clone was seen just once. The chain has TRBV5-1 and TRBJ2-3, with TRBD2 matching over 10 bases. CDR1 and CDR2 (germline): SGHRS, YFSETQ. The CDR3 covers 15 residues. V gave up 0 bases and J gave up 15 bases; unmatched junction bases: 13. CDR3 sequence reads: CASSLEGTSVLKGYF. In DNA form, the CDR3 reads TGCGCCAGCAGCTTGGAAGGGACTAGCGTCTTAAAGGGTTATTTT.

This clone was counted only a few times. The chain uses TRBV5-4 and TRBJ2-2; 7 nucleotides agree with TRBD1. This CDR3 is built from 13 residues. The V segment lost 4 bases and the J segment 6 bases; nucleotides outside the gene matches: 3. In germline, CDR1 is SGHNT, CDR2 YYREEE (reference sequence). CDR3 DNA: TGTGCCAGCAGCACCACAGGGGCCGGGGAGCTGTTTTTT. Translation gives CASSTTGAGELFF.

The chain joins TRBV6-5 to TRBJ1-5; possible D gene TRBD1, 6 bases. CDR1 and CDR2 from the germline V gene are MNHEY and SVGAGI. CDR3 length equals 15 residues. Trimming shortened V by 0 bases and J by 2 bases, and 8 bases separated the two germline ends. CDR3 protein: CASSYSWTGNQPQHF. The CDR3 region has the DNA TGTGCCAGCAGTTACTCGTGGACAGGCAATCAGCCCCAGCATTTT.

The V and J genes are TRBV6-5 and TRBJ2-5; D perhaps matches TRBD2 (5 bases). V was clipped by 4 bases and J by 0 bases, with 9 bases between them. Per germline, CDR1 MNHEY and CDR2 SVGAGI. The CDR3 covers 14 residues. CDR3 in amino acids: CASSSWGDQETQYF. The CDR3 DNA sequence: TGTGCCAGCAGTTCCTGGGGAGACCAAGAGACCCAGTACTTC.

The chain has TRBV18 and TRBJ2-7, with D hard to call. The CDR3 runs to 13 residues. Trimming pared 0 bases from V and 3 bases from J, leaving 6 bases between. Looked up from germline, CDR1 is KGHSH and CDR2 is LQKENI. This CDR3 reads CASSPPSSYEQYF. The DNA for the CDR3 is TGTGCCAGCTCACCACCGTCGAGCTACGAGCAGTACTTC. Using reference TRBV18 and TRBJ2-7 for the parts outside the CDR3, the full variable domain is NAGVMQNPRHLVRRRGQEARLRCSPMKGHSHVYWYRQLPEEGLKFMVYLQKENIIDESGMPKERFSAEFPKEGPSILRIQQVVRGDSAAYFCASSPPSSYEQYFGPGTRLTVT.

The chain employs TRBV27 and TRBJ2-5; no reliable D call. Germline loops: CDR1 MNHEY, CDR2 SMNVEV (reference sequence). Trimming shortened V by 6 bases and J by 11 bases, and 16 bases separated the two germline ends. There are 12 residues in the CDR3. CDR3 sequence (DNA): TGTGCCAGCAGCCTCCCGAGAGGCCGGCAGTACTTC. It encodes CASSLPRGRQYF.

The rearrangement joins TRBV24-1 to TRBJ2-7; TRBD1 might be the D (6 bases). There are 15 residues in the CDR3. Germline loops: CDR1 KGHDR, CDR2 SFDVKD. The V end was cut by 1 base, the J end by 2 bases, with 11 bases between. The CDR3 DNA is TGTGCCACCAGTGATTTTCCCCCAGGGGCCTACGAGCAGTACTTC. It specifies CATSDFPPGAYEQYF.

This clone occurred once. The chain links TRBV6-6 to TRBJ1-1; no reliable D call. The CDR3 has 14 amino acids. V lost 2 bases, J lost 3 bases, and 10 bases lay in between. Germline CDR1 MNHNY, CDR2 SVGAGI (reference sequence). The CDR3 region is CASSYSIGDTEAFF. The CDR3 nucleotides read TGTGCCAGCAGTTACAGTATCGGGGACACTGAAGCTTTCTTT.

The V and J genes are TRBV18 and TRBJ2-4, with 10 bases aligning to TRBD2. CDR3 length equals 19 residues. J lost 6 bases, V lost 0 bases, and 14 bases had no gene match. Germline V CDR1 and CDR2: KGHSH, LQKENI. The CDR3 loop is CASSPPVWSGGDIGNIQYF. CDR3 DNA sequence: TGTGCCAGCTCACCACCCGTATGGAGCGGGGGGGACATCGGAAACATTCAGTACTTC.